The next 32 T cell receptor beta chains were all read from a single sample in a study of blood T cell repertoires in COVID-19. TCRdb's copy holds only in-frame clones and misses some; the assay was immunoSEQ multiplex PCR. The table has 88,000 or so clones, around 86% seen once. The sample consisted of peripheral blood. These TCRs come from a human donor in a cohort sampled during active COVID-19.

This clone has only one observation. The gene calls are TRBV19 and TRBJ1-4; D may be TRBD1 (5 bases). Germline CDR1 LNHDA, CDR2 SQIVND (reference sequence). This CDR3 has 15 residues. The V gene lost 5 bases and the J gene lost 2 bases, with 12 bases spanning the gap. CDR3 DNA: TGTGCCAGTAGTCCCCGGGGGGGGACTAATGAAAAACTGTTTTTT. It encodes CASSPRGGTNEKLFF.

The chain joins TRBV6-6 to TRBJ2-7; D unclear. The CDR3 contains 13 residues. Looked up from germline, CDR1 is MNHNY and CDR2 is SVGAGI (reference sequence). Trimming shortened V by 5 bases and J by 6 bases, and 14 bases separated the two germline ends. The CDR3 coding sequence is TGTGCCAGCAGTACGTTGCGGCAATCCGAGCAGTACTTC. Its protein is CASSTLRQSEQYF.

CDR3 coding DNA: TGTGCCAGTACGGGACTAGCGGGGGGGCGATCCTACAATGAGCAGTTCTTC. This encodes CASTGLAGGRSYNEQFF. The chain combines TRBV19 with TRBJ2-1; 16 bases fit TRBD2. CDR3 length: 17 residues. Germline values: CDR1 LNHDA, CDR2 SQIVND (reference sequence). J lost 1 base, V lost 7 bases, and 4 bases had no gene match. Complete variable domain (other parts from reference TRBV19 and TRBJ2-1): DGGITQSPKYLFRKEGQNVTLSCEQNLNHDAMYWYRQDPGQGLRLIYYSQIVNDFQKGDIAEGYSVSREKKESFPLTVTSAQKNPTAFYLCASTGLAGGRSYNEQFFGPGTRLTVL.

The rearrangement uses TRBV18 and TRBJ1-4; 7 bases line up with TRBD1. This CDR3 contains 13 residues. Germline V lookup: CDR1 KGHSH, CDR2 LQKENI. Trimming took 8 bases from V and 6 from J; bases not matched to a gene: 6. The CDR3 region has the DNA TGTGCCAGCCAGGGGGAGTTAGATGAAAAACTGTTTTTT. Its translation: CASQGELDEKLFF.

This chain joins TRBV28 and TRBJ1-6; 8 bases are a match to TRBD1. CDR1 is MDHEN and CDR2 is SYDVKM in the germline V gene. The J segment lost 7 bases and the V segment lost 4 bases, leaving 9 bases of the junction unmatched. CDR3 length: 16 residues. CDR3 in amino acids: CASSSPQGAGNSPLHF. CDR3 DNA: TGTGCCAGCAGTTCCCCCCAGGGGGCGGGGAATTCACCCCTCCACTTT. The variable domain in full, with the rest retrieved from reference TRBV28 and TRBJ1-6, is DVKVTQSSRYLVKRTGEKVFLECVQDMDHENMFWYRQDPGLGLRLIYFSYDVKMKEKGDIPEGYSVSREKKERFSLILESASTNQTSMYLCASSSPQGAGNSPLHFGNGTRLTVT.

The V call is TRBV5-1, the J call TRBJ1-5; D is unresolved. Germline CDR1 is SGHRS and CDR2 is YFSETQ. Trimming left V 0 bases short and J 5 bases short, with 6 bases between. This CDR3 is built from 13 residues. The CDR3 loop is CASSLGQDQPQHF. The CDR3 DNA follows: TGCGCCAGCAGCTTGGGACAAGATCAGCCCCAGCATTTT.

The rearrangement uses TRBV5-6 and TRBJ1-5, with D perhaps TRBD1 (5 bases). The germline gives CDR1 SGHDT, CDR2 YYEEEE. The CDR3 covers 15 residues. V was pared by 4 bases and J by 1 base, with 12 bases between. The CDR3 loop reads CASSLGTYSNQPQHF. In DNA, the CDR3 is TGTGCCAGCAGCCTAGGGACTTACAGCAATCAGCCCCAGCATTTT.

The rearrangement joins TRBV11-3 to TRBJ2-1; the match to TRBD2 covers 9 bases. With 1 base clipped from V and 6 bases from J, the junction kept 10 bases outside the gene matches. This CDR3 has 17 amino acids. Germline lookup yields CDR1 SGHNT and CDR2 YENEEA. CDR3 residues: CASSLGWDSGSSNEQFF. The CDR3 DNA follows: TGTGCCAGCAGCTTAGGCTGGGATAGCGGGAGTTCCAATGAGCAGTTCTTC.

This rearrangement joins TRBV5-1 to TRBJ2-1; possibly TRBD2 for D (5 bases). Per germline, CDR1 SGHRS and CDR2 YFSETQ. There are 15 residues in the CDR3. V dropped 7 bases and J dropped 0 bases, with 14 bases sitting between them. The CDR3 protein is CASRVLGSSYNEQFF. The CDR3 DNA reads TGCGCCAGCCGAGTTCTAGGGAGCTCCTACAATGAGCAGTTCTTC.

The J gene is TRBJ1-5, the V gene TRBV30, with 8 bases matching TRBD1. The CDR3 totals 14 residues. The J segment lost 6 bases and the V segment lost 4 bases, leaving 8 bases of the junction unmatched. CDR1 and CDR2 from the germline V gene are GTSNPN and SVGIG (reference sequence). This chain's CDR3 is CAWKPTGDSQPQHF. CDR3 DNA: TGTGCCTGGAAACCGACAGGGGACAGTCAGCCCCAGCATTTT. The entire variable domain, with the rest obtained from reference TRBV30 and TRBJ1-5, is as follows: SQTIHQWPATLVQPVGSPLSLECTVEGTSNPNLYWYRQAAGRGLQLLFYSVGIGQISSEVPQNLSASRPQDRQFILSSKKLLLSDSGFYLCAWKPTGDSQPQHFGDGTRLSIL.

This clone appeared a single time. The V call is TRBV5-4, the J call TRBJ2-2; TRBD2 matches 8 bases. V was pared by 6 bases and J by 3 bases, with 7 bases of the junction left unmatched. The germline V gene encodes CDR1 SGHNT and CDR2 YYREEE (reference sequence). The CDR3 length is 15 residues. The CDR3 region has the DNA TGTGCCAGCACCCCCGGGGGGGGGTACACCGGGGAGCTGTTTTTT. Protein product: CASTPGGGYTGELFF.

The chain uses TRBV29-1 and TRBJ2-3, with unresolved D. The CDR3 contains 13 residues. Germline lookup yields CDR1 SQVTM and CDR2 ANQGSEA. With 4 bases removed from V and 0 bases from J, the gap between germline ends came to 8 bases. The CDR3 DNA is TGCAGCGTTGGGGCAGATAGCACAGATACGCAGTATTTT. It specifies CSVGADSTDTQYF.

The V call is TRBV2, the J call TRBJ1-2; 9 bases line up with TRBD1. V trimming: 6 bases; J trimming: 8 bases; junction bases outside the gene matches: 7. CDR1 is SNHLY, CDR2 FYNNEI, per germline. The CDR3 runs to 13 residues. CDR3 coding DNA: TGTGCCAGCAGAGGGGACAGGGAGGCAGGCTACACCTTC. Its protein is CASRGDREAGYTF.

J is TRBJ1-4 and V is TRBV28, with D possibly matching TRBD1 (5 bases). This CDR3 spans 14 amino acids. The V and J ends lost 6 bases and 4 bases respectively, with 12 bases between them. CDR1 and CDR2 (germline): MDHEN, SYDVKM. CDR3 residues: CASRRDGGNEKLFF. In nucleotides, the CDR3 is TGTGCCAGCAGGCGGGACGGAGGTAATGAAAAACTGTTTTTT.

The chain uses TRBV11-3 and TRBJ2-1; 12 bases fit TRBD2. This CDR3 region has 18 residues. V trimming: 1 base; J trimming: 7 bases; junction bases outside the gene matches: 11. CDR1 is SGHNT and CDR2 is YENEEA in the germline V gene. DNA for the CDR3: TGTGCCAGCAGCTTAGTACTAGCGGGGGGCCGGGGGAGGAATGAGCAGTTCTTC. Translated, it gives CASSLVLAGGRGRNEQFF.

CDR3 DNA sequence: TGTGCCAGCAGCCAAGATCGAACAAATACGCAGTATTTT. Protein product: CASSQDRTNTQYF. The chain is built from TRBV14 and TRBJ2-3, with D hard to call. Trimming cost V 0 bases and J 7 bases, with 8 bases left between them. The germline CDR1 and CDR2 sequences are SGHDN and FVKESK. The CDR3 runs to 13 residues.

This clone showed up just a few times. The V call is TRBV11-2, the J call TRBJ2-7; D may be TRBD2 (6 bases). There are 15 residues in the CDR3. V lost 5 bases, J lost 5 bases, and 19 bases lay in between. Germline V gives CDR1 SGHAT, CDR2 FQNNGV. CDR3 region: CASSPRSGSRDEQYF. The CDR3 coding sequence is TGTGCCAGCAGCCCTAGGTCCGGGAGCCGAGACGAGCAGTACTTC.

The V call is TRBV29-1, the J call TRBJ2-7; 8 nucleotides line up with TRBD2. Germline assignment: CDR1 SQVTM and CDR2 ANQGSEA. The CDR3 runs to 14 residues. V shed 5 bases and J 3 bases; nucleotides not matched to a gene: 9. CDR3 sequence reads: CSVSHSSGSYEQYF. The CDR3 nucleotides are TGCAGCGTTTCCCATTCGAGCGGGAGCTACGAGCAGTACTTC.

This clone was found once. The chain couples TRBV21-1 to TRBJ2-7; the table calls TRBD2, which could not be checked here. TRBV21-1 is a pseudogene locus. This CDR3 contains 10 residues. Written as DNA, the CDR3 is TGTGCCAGCAGCAATACGCGATCCCTCGTC. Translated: CASSNTRSLV.

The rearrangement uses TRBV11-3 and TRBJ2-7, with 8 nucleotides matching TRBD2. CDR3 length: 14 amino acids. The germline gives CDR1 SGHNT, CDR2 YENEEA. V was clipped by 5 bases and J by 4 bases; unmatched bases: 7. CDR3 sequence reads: CASSPTSGTYEQYF. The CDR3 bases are TGTGCCAGCAGCCCAACTAGCGGAACTTACGAGCAGTACTTC.

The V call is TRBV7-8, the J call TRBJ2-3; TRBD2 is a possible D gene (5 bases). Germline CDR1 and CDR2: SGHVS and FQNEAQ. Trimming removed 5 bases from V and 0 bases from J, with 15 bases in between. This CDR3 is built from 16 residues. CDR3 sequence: CASSRRGTTSTDTQYF. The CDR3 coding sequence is TGTGCCAGCAGCCGTCGGGGAACTACTAGCACAGATACGCAGTATTTT.

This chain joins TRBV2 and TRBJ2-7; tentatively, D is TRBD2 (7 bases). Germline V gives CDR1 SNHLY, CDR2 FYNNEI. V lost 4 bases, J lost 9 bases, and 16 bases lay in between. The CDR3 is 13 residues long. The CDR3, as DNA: TGTGCCAGCAGTGGAGAGGGGGGGCAGGGGCAGTACTTC. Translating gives CASSGEGGQGQYF.

CDR3 residues: CASSTYLDRAKISGYTF. In DNA, the CDR3 is TGTGCCAGTAGTACCTACTTGGACAGGGCAAAGATCTCTGGCTACACCTTC. This chain links TRBV19 with TRBJ1-2; TRBD1 aligns across 8 bases. The CDR3 is made up of 17 amino acids. V trimming: 4 bases; J trimming: 7 bases; junction bases outside the gene matches: 17. Germline V gene sequence: CDR1 LNHDA, CDR2 SQIVND (reference sequence).

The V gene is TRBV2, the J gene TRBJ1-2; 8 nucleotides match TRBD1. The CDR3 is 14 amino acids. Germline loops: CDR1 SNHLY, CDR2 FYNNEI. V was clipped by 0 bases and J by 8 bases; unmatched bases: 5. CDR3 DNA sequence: TGTGCCAGCAGTGAAGCAAGGGGACAGGCGGGCTACACCTTC. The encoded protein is CASSEARGQAGYTF.

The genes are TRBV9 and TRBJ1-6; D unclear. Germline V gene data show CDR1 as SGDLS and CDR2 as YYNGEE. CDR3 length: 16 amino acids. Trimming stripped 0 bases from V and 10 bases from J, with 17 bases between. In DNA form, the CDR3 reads TGTGCCAGCAGCGTAGGGGGAGGTAATTATATCTCACCCCTCCACTTT. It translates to CASSVGGGNYISPLHF.

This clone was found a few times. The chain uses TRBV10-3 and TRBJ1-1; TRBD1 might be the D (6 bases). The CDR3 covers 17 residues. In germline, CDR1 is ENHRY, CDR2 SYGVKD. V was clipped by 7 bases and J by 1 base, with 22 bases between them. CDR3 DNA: TGTGCCATCAAAAAGGGGGAAGGAGGTTTGGGGAACACTGAAGCTTTCTTT. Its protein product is CAIKKGEGGLGNTEAFF.

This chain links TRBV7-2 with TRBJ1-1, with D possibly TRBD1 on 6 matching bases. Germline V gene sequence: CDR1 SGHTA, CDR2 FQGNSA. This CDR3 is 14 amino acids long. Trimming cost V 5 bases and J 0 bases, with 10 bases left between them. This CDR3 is CASSLGTMNTEAFF. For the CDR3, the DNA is TGTGCCAGCAGCCTCGGGACAATGAACACTGAAGCTTTCTTT.

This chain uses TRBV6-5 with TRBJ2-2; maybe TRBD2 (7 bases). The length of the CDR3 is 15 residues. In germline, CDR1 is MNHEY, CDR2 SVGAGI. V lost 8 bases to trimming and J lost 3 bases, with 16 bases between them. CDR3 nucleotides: TGTGCCAGCGAGAGGGGGGGGCAGGACACCGGGGAGCTGTTTTTT. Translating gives CASERGGQDTGELFF.

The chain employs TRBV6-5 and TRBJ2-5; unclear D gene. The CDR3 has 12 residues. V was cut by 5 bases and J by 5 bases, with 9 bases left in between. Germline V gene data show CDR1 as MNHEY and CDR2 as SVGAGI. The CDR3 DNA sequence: TGTGCCAGCAGTCCCCGAACTGAGACCCAGTACTTC. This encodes CASSPRTETQYF.

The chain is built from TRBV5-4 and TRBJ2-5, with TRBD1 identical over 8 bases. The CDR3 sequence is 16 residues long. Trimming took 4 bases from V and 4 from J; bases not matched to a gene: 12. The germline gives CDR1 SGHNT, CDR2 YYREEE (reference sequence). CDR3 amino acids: CASSPDGDRLIETQYF. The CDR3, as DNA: TGTGCCAGCAGCCCGGATGGGGACAGGCTTATAGAGACCCAGTACTTC.

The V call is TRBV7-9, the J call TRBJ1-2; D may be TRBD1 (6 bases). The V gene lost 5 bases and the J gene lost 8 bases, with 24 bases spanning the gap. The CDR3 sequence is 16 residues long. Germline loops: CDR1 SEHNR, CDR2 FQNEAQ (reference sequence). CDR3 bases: TGTGCCAGCAGCCTACCCGGGCTATCACAGGGAGGGGGCTACACCTTC. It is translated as CASSLPGLSQGGGYTF.

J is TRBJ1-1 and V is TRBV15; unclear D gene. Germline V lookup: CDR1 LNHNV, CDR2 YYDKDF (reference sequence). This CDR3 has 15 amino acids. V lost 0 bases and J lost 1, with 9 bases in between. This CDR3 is CATSRDYSGNTEAFF. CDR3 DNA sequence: TGTGCCACCAGCAGAGACTATTCTGGGAACACTGAAGCTTTCTTT.